The next 23 T cell receptor beta chains were all read from a single sample in a study of response to subunit inactivated influenza vaccine. TCRdb passed the RT-PCR reads through MiXCR, listing each CDR3 protein once. The sample includes approximately 170,000 distinct CDR3 sequences, 9.5% to 15% seen only once; the top ten take 25% to 30%. These data were also filed under a second study, of T cells expressing NK-cell markers. That report adds: UMIs accompanied the 5'RACE template switching by which TCR beta cDNA was made.

The sequenced sample was CD8+ T cells sorted from PBMCs, obtained approximately 12 days after vaccination. These receptors were obtained from a man between 50 and 59 years old who received an inactivated influenza vaccine.

This clonotype was counted only a few times. The V call is TRBV10-3, the J call TRBJ2-3; 13 bases align to TRBD2. The ends lost 6 bases at V and 0 bases at J; junction bases unmatched: 3. The CDR3 is 16 amino acids. Germline lookup yields CDR1 ENHRY and CDR2 SYGVKD. CDR3 protein: CAISGTSGASTDTQYF. The CDR3 DNA is TGTGCCATCAGCGGGACTAGCGGGGCTAGCACAGATACGCAGTATTTT.

This clonotype has at least ten counts. The chain has TRBV11-1 and TRBJ1-5; TRBD1 aligns across 7 bases. The CDR3 contains 18 residues. The germline gives CDR1 SGHAT, CDR2 FQDESV (reference sequence). J lost 7 bases, V lost 1 base, and 16 bases had no gene match. This chain's CDR3 is CASSLESGGDSINQPQHF. Written as DNA, the CDR3 is TGTGCCAGCAGCTTAGAGTCAGGGGGGGATTCGATAAACCAGCCCCAGCATTTT.

This clonotype was found a few times. The chain employs TRBV27 and TRBJ2-7; 7 nucleotides agree with TRBD1. CDR1 and CDR2 from the germline V gene are MNHEY and SMNVEV (reference sequence). The CDR3 sequence is 16 residues long. V shed 5 bases and J 2 bases; nucleotides not matched to a gene: 12. The DNA of the CDR3 is TGTGCCAGCAGTCCGATCCAGGGACAGCCTACCTACGAGCAGTACTTC. Translation: CASSPIQGQPTYEQYF.

The rearrangement uses TRBV9 and TRBJ1-1; weak D call: TRBD1 (5 bases). This CDR3 has 15 amino acids. CDR1 is SGDLS and CDR2 is YYNGEE in the germline V gene. The V and J ends lost 0 bases and 6 bases respectively, with 15 bases between them. CDR3 loop: CASSVAGGLGPEAFF. The DNA for the CDR3 is TGTGCCAGCAGCGTAGCCGGGGGGTTGGGGCCTGAAGCTTTCTTT.

This clonotype has at least ten counts. The chain recombines TRBV12-3 or TRBV12-4 with TRBJ2-1; D gene uncertain. The CDR3 has 15 residues. V dropped 3 bases and J dropped 8 bases, with 17 bases sitting between them. The CDR3 DNA reads as TGTGCCAGCAGTTTCCGTGACCCCCCGGGCGATGAGCAGTTCTTC. Encoded protein: CASSFRDPPGDEQFF.

This clonotype was detected many times. The chain has TRBV12-3 or TRBV12-4 and TRBJ2-7; 8 bases match TRBD1. With V trimmed by 5 bases and J by 6 bases, 3 bases remained unmatched. The CDR3 covers 12 residues. In DNA, the CDR3 is TGTGCCAGCAGTCCGACAGGGGTCGAGCAGTACTTC. It translates to CASSPTGVEQYF.

This clonotype was seen many times. The V call is TRBV4-3, the J call TRBJ2-1; the D is unclear. The V gene lost 5 bases and the J gene lost 9 bases, with 17 bases spanning the gap. The CDR3 sequence is 14 residues long. Per the germline V gene, CDR1 is LGHNA and CDR2 is YSLEER. CDR3 DNA sequence: TGCGCCAGCAGCAAAGGAGTTGGTGCCGCTGAGCAGTTCTTC. It codes for CASSKGVGAAEQFF.

In its sample, this clonotype was seen a few times. The genes are TRBV4-2 and TRBJ2-3; 7 nucleotides match TRBD1. V lost 3 bases, J lost 4 bases, and 10 bases stayed unmatched. CDR1 is LGHNA, CDR2 YNFKEQ, per germline. This CDR3 is built from 16 residues. CDR3 sequence: CASSQPKGARADTQYF. The CDR3 DNA sequence: TGTGCCAGCAGCCAGCCTAAGGGGGCCAGGGCAGATACGCAGTATTTT.

The rearrangement joins TRBV19 to TRBJ2-7; 14 nucleotides agree with TRBD2. V was clipped by 5 bases and J by 4 bases; unmatched bases: 4. Germline assignment: CDR1 LNHDA and CDR2 SQIVND (reference sequence). CDR3 length: 15 amino acids. For the CDR3, the DNA is TGTGCCAGTAGTTACGGACTAGCGGGAGGATACGAGCAGTACTTC. It encodes CASSYGLAGGYEQYF.

This chain links TRBV4-1 with TRBJ1-3; the D is unclear. The germline CDR1 and CDR2 sequences are MGHRA and YSYEKL. This CDR3 contains 15 residues. V lost 2 bases and J lost 3, with 11 bases in between. The CDR3 bases are TGCGCCAGCAGCCAACTGGGGATCAGTGGAAACACCATATATTTT. Its translation: CASSQLGISGNTIYF.

The rearrangement uses TRBV29-1 and TRBJ2-4; no firm D call. Per the germline V gene, CDR1 is SQVTM and CDR2 is ANQGSEA. The CDR3 covers 15 residues. With 0 bases removed from V and 7 bases from J, the gap between germline ends came to 16 bases. The CDR3 nucleotides are TGCAGCGTTGAAGATCTTAGAGAGATGGAGAACATTCAGTACTTC. This encodes CSVEDLREMENIQYF.

This clonotype has a handful of counts. This chain joins TRBV29-1 and TRBJ2-7, with TRBD2 as a possible D gene (5 bases). Trimming took 4 bases from V and 3 from J, leaving 13 bases between them. The CDR3 spans 13 residues. Germline loops: CDR1 SQVTM, CDR2 ANQGSEA. CDR3 sequence: CSVGTSAGYEQYF. The DNA of the CDR3 is TGCAGCGTTGGGACTTCAGCAGGCTACGAGCAGTACTTC.

This chain joins TRBV15 and TRBJ2-5; D is unclear. Per the germline V gene, CDR1 is LNHNV and CDR2 is YYDKDF (reference sequence). V shed 0 bases and J shed 4 bases, with 12 bases lying between them. This CDR3 contains 15 residues. Here the CDR3 reads CATSRDKAYLETQYF. The CDR3, as DNA: TGTGCCACCAGCAGAGATAAGGCCTACCTAGAGACCCAGTACTTC.

The chain joins TRBV6-5 to TRBJ2-7; no clear D gene. Germline V gene sequence: CDR1 MNHEY, CDR2 SVGAGI. The CDR3 is 14 amino acids. Trimming pared 7 bases from V and 4 bases from J, leaving 17 bases between. The CDR3 sequence is CASTSSPANYEQYF. The CDR3 bases are TGTGCCAGCACTTCCTCCCCGGCGAATTACGAGCAGTACTTC.

The gene calls are TRBV27 and TRBJ2-7; 7 bases align to TRBD1. The CDR3 has 14 residues. In germline, CDR1 is MNHEY, CDR2 SMNVEV (reference sequence). The V segment lost 2 bases and the J segment 7 bases; nucleotides outside the gene matches: 8. CDR3 in DNA: TGTGCCAGCAGTTTAACAGGGGTAGGTTCGGAGCAGTACTTC. It specifies CASSLTGVGSEQYF.

This clonotype was observed a handful of times. V is TRBV4-3 and J is TRBJ1-6; TRBD1 agrees at 8 bases. Trimming took 3 bases from V and 7 from J; bases not matched to a gene: 5. The CDR3 has 15 amino acids. CDR1 LGHNA and CDR2 YSLEER come from the germline V gene. The CDR3 sequence is CASSQTGAPNSPLHF. The CDR3 DNA follows: TGCGCCAGCAGCCAGACAGGGGCGCCGAATTCACCCCTCCACTTT.

This clonotype was counted at least ten times. This sequence joins TRBV15 and TRBJ1-2; D gene uncertain. The V gene lost 3 bases and the J gene lost 2 bases, with 4 bases spanning the gap. CDR1 LNHNV and CDR2 YYDKDF come from the germline V gene (reference sequence). This CDR3 has 12 residues. The CDR3 is CATSRENYGYTF. For the CDR3, the DNA is TGTGCCACCAGCAGGGAGAACTATGGCTACACCTTC.

V gene TRBV4-3 combines with J gene TRBJ2-1, with D hard to call. Germline CDR1 LGHNA, CDR2 YSLEER. The V gene lost 0 bases and the J gene lost 8 bases, with 14 bases spanning the gap. The CDR3 is made up of 15 amino acids. Here the CDR3 DNA reads TGCGCCAGCAGCCAAGATCTAGACATATCGGATGAGCAGTTCTTC. Residues: CASSQDLDISDEQFF.

This clonotype has just a few counts. Written as DNA, the CDR3 is TGTGCCACCAGCAGAGACAAATATACCTACGAGCAGTACTTC. Translating it yields CATSRDKYTYEQYF. The chain couples TRBV15 to TRBJ2-7; D unresolved. The CDR3 totals 14 residues. CDR1 is LNHNV, CDR2 YYDKDF, per germline (reference sequence). Trimming stripped 0 bases from V and 2 bases from J, with 8 bases between. The full variable domain, with the rest looked up from reference TRBV15 and TRBJ2-7, is DAMVIQNPRYQVTQFGKPVTLSCSQTLNHNVMYWYQQKSSQAPKLLFHYYDKDFNNEADTPDNFQSRRPNTSFCFLDIRSPGLGDTAMYLCATSRDKYTYEQYFGPGTRLTVT.

This clonotype was counted a few times. This chain uses TRBV7-3 with TRBJ2-7, with D uncertain. Germline V lookup: CDR1 SGHTA, CDR2 FQGTGA. V was trimmed by 5 bases and J by 0 bases, leaving 5 bases between them. This CDR3 region has 12 residues. CDR3 protein: CASSRASYEQYF. Here the CDR3 DNA reads TGTGCCAGCAGCCGTGCCTCCTACGAGCAGTACTTC.

The J gene is TRBJ2-1, the V gene TRBV5-8; D is uncertain. Trimming shortened V by 1 base and J by 4 bases, and 12 bases separated the two germline ends. This CDR3 is built from 15 residues. Per germline, CDR1 SGHTS and CDR2 YDEGEE. The CDR3 coding sequence is TGTGCCAGCAGCTTGCGAGCAACATGGTACAATGAGCAGTTCTTC. It specifies CASSLRATWYNEQFF.

V usage is TRBV15 and J usage is TRBJ1-1; TRBD1 agrees at 9 bases. Unmatched junction bases numbered 10, after V lost 8 bases and J lost 6 bases. The CDR3 is made up of 14 amino acids. CDR1 and CDR2 (germline): LNHNV, YYDKDF (reference sequence). CDR3 sequence: CATDPGQGSAEAFF. DNA of the CDR3: TGTGCCACCGACCCGGGACAGGGTAGCGCTGAAGCTTTCTTT.

This clonotype was picked up a small number of times. This chain uses TRBV11-2 with TRBJ2-1; no reliable D call. V was cut by 6 bases and J by 7 bases, with 7 bases left in between. Looked up from germline, CDR1 is SGHAT and CDR2 is FQNNGV. The CDR3 is 11 amino acids. CDR3 nucleotide sequence: TGTGCCAGCAGTTCAATGAATGAGCAGTTCTTC. Translation gives CASSSMNEQFF. The full variable domain, completed using reference TRBV11-2 and TRBJ2-1, is EAGVAQSPRYKIIEKRQSVAFWCNPISGHATLYWYQQILGQGPKLLIQFQNNGVVDDSQLPKDRFSAERLKGVDSTLKIQPAKLEDSAVYLCASSSMNEQFFGPGTRLTVL.